One sample yielded the 5 T cell receptor beta chains listed below, sequenced in a study of tumor-infiltrating lymphocytes in primary liver carcinoma. A primer in the constant region served to generate TCR beta cDNA from around 500 ng of total RNA. The TCR beta library was amplified through three nested multiplex PCR rounds in a modified ARM-PCR procedure. With TRBV1-TRBV30 forward primers and a C-beta reverse primer, the first two PCR rounds were run for 9 to 10 cycles each. TCRdb re-derived calls from the multiplex PCR reads in MiXCR, one entry per CDR3 protein. The sample yields roughly 180,000 distinct CDR3 sequences, over 50% seen once. Blood RNA was derived from unsorted whole blood, and germline DNA was extracted too. Sequencing input: peripheral blood. The receptors here all came from a man aged 35-49 years with primary liver carcinoma and hepatitis B virus infection.

A remark on this clonotype: Germline is not matched at one junction end, which may reflect a read error. The chain uses TRBV11-2 and TRBJ2-7; TRBD1 matches at 9 bases. The CDR3 spans 15 residues. In germline, CDR1 is SGHAT, CDR2 FQNNGV. DNA for the CDR3: TGTGCCAGCAGCCTCGGGACAGGGTGCTCCTACGAACAGTACTTC. Its protein is CASSLGTGCSYEQYF.

This clonotype was seen only a few times. The chain has TRBV12-3 or TRBV12-4 and TRBJ1-1; tentative D call: TRBD1 (5 bases). V gave up 3 bases and J gave up 6 bases, with 11 bases separating them. This CDR3 comprises 13 residues. The CDR3 DNA reads as TGTGCCAGCAGTTTGGGCAGGGAATCTGAAGCTTTCTTT. It translates to CASSLGRESEAFF.

The chain links TRBV4-1 to TRBJ1-4; TRBD1 matches at 12 bases. Trimming cost V 3 bases and J 7 bases; bases outside gene matches: 12. This CDR3 region has 18 residues. The germline V gene has CDR1 MGHRA and CDR2 YSYEKL. CDR3 protein: CASSHPRDRGREAEKLFF. As DNA, the CDR3 is TGCGCCAGCAGCCACCCTAGGGACAGGGGGCGCGAAGCTGAAAAACTGTTTTTT.

There are a few counts of this clonotype. The chain carries TRBV29-1 and TRBJ2-5; D uncertain. The ends were cut back, 2 bases at V and 4 bases at J, with 8 bases in the middle. The CDR3 sequence is 12 residues long. In germline, CDR1 is SQVTM, CDR2 ANQGSEA. The CDR3 protein is CSVELSRETQYF. The CDR3, as DNA: TGCAGCGTTGAATTGTCGCGAGAGACCCAGTACTTC.

V is TRBV29-1 and J is TRBJ1-1; 11 positions agree with TRBD1. The CDR3 contains 18 residues. Germline CDR1 SQVTM, CDR2 ANQGSEA. The junction had 18 bases not matched to a gene; V was cut back by 6 bases and J by 3 bases. The chain's CDR3 is CSVTRRGQGADFHTEAFF. CDR3 in DNA: TGCAGCGTGACACGACGTGGACAGGGGGCGGATTTTCACACTGAAGCTTTCTTT.